The sequence of this T cell receptor (beta chain) was determined in a study of persistence of HIV-infected CD4 T cells. For this clone: Its antigen is undetermined.

Lysates of CMV-infected fibroblasts at 10 ug/mL stimulated these cells. CD40L-negative CD69-negative CD45RO-high memory CD4+ T cells were sorted as populations depleted of antigen-responding cells. The libraries were made with immunoSEQ version 4 in survey mode. Data came from immunoSEQ multiplex PCR; TCRdb stores just in-frame clones and leaves some out. The sample holds tens of thousands of clones, about 80% seen once. Germline V gene data show CDR1 as KGHDR and CDR2 as SFDVKD. The V and J ends lost 4 bases and 7 bases respectively, with 7 bases between them. This CDR3 contains 12 residues. The sequence was collected from an adult woman with HIV who was CMV-seropositive. The sequencing here drew on CD4+ T cells sorted from PBMCs after roughly 20-hour stimulation, taken from a patient who received antiretroviral therapy. The chain employs TRBV24-1 and TRBJ2-1; D gene unclear. The CDR3 is CATSEDPNEQFF. The DNA for the CDR3 is TGTGCCACCAGTGAAGATCCTAATGAGCAGTTCTTC.